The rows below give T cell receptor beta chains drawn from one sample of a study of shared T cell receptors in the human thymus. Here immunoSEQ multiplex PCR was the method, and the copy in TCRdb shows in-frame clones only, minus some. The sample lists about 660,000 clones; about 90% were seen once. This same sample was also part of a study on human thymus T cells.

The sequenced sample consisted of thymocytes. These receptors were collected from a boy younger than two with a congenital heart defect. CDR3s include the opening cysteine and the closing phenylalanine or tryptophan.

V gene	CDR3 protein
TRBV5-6	CASSSTHRADSYYEQYF
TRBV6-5	CASTRGLAGSETQYF
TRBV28	CASSLQGIMETQYF
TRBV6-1	CASSLQGNRNQPQHF
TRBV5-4	CASSFMPSGGSPSSYNEQFF
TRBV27	CASSPPQDTEGTEAFF
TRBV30	CAWSATGQGEKLFF
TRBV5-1	CASSLPGQGTREQYF
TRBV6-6	CASSWDSGNTIYF
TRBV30	CAWSREAGQGRFREQYF
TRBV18	CASSPNSSDSQETQYF
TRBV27	CASSPQWTSGRSHNEQFF
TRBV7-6	CASSLGLGGGRDEQFF